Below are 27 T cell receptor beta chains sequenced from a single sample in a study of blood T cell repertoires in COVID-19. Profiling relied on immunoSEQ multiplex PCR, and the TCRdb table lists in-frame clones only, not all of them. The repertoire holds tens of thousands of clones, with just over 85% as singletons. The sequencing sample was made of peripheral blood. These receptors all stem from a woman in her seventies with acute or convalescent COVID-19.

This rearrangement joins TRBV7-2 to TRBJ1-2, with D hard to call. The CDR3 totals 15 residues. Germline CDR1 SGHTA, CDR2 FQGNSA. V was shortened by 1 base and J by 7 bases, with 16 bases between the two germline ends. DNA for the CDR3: TGTGCCAGCAGCTTAGACGGGAAAAAGGCGGGTGGCTACACCTTC. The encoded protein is CASSLDGKKAGGYTF. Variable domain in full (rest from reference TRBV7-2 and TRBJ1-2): GAGVSQSPSNKVTEKGKDVELRCDPISGHTALYWYRQSLGQGLEFLIYFQGNSAPDKSGLPSDRFSAERTGGSVSTLTIQRTQQEDSAVYLCASSLDGKKAGGYTFGSGTRLTVV.

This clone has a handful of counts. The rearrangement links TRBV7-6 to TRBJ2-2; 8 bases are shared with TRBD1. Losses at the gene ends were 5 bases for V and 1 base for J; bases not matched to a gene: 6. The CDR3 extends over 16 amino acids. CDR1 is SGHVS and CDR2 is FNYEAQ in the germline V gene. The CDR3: CASSLRGPVNTGELFF. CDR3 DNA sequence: TGTGCCAGCAGCCTCAGGGGGCCGGTGAACACCGGGGAGCTGTTTTTT.

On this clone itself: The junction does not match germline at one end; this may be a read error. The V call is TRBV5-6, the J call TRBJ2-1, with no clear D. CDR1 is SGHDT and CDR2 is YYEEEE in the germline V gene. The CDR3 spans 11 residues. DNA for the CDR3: TGTGCCAGCAGCTCCCGGGTTGAGAGCGTCTTC. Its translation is CASSSRVESVF.

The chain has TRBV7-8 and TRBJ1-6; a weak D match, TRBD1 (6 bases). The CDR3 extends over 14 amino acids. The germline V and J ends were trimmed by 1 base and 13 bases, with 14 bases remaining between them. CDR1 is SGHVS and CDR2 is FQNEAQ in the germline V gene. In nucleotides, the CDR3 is TGTGCCAGCAGCTTAGGGAACAGGGATCGGCCCCTCCACTTT. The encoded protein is CASSLGNRDRPLHF.

The CDR3 DNA is TGTGCCAGCAGTGAATCCAGGGCACAACATGGCTACACCTTC. As protein: CASSESRAQHGYTF. This rearrangement joins TRBV2 to TRBJ1-2, with a possible D match to TRBD1 (5 bases). The length of the CDR3 is 14 residues. CDR1 and CDR2 (germline): SNHLY, FYNNEI. V gave up 2 bases and J gave up 6 bases, with 13 bases separating them.

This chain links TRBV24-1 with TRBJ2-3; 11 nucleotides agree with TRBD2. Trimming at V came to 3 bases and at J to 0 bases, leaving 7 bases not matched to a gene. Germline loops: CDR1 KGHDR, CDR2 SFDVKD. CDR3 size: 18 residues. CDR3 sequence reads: CATSDRGLAGHSTDTQYF. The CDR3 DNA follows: TGTGCCACCAGTGATCGAGGACTAGCGGGCCACAGCACAGATACGCAGTATTTT.

The CDR3 loop is CASTRGRRDTEAFF. The CDR3 DNA reads as TGTGCCAGCACCAGGGGGCGTAGGGACACTGAAGCTTTCTTT. This chain joins TRBV9 and TRBJ1-1; 8 nucleotides match TRBD1. The CDR3 extends over 14 amino acids. Germline CDR1 and CDR2: SGDLS and YYNGEE. Trimming removed 6 bases from V and 3 bases from J; junction bases left unmatched: 7.

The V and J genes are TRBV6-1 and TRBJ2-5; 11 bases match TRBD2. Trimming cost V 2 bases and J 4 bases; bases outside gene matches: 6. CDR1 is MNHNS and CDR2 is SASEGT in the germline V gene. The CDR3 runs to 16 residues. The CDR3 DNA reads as TGTGCCAGCAGTGAAAGGGTAGCGGGAGGGGTAGAGACCCAGTACTTC. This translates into CASSERVAGGVETQYF.

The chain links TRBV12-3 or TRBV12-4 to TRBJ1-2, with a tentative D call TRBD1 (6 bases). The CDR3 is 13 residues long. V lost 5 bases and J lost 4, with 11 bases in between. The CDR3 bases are TGTGCCAGCAGTCTCCAAGGGGGCTATGGCTACACCTTC. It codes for CASSLQGGYGYTF.

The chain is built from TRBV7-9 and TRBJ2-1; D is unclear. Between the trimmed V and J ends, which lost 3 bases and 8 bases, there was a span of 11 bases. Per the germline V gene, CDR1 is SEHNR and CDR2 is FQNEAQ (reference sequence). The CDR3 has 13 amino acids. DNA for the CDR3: TGTGCCAGCAGCTTGGGCTGGATCGATGAGCAGTTCTTC. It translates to CASSLGWIDEQFF.

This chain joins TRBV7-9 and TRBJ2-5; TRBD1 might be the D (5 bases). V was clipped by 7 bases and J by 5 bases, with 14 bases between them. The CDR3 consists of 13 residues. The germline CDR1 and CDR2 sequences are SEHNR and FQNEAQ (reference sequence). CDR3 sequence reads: CASTPSRVETQYF. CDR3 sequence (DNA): TGTGCCAGCACCCCCAGCAGGGTGGAGACCCAGTACTTC.

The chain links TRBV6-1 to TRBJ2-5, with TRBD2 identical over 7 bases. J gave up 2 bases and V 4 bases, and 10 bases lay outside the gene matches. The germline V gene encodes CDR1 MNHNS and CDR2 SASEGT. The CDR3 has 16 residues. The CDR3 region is CASSALMWGGQETQYF. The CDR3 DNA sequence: TGTGCCAGCAGTGCCCTGATGTGGGGGGGGCAAGAGACCCAGTACTTC.

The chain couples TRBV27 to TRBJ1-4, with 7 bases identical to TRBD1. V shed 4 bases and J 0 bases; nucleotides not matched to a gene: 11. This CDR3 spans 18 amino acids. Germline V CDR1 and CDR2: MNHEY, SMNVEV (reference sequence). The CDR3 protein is CASSCNFRDSATNEKLFF. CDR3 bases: TGTGCCAGCAGTTGCAACTTCCGGGACAGTGCAACTAATGAAAAACTGTTTTTT. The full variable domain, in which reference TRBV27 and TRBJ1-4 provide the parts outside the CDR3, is EAQVTQNPRYLITVTGKKLTVTCSQNMNHEYMSWYRQDPGLGLRQIYYSMNVEVTDKGDVPEGYKVSRKEKRNFPLILESPSPNQTSLYFCASSCNFRDSATNEKLFFGSGTQLSVL.

In DNA form, the CDR3 reads TGCAGCGTTGTGACAGGCTCCTATGGCTACACCTTC. This sequence encodes CSVVTGSYGYTF. The V and J genes are TRBV29-1 and TRBJ1-2, with D perhaps matching TRBD1 (6 bases). The CDR3 sequence is 12 residues long. The ends were cut back, 4 bases at V and 4 bases at J, with 10 bases in the middle. Looked up from germline, CDR1 is SQVTM and CDR2 is ANQGSEA. The variable domain in full, completed from reference TRBV29-1 and TRBJ1-2, reads SAVISQKPSRDICQRGTSLTIQCQVDSQVTMMFWYRQQPGQSLTLIATANQGSEATYESGFVIDKFPISRPNLTFSTLTVSNMSPEDSSIYLCSVVTGSYGYTFGSGTRLTVV.

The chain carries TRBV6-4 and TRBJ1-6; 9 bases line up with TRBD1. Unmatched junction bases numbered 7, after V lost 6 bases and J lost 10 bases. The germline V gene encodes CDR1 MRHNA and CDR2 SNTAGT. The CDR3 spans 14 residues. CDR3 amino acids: CASSKQGAQSPLHF. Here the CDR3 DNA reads TGTGCCAGCAGCAAACAGGGGGCGCAGTCACCCCTCCACTTT.

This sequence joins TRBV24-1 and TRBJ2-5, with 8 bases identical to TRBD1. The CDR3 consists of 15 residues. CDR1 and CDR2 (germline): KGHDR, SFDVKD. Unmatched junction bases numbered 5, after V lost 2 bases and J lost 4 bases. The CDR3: CATSDSGTGRETQYF. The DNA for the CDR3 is TGTGCCACCAGTGATTCCGGGACAGGCAGAGAGACCCAGTACTTC.

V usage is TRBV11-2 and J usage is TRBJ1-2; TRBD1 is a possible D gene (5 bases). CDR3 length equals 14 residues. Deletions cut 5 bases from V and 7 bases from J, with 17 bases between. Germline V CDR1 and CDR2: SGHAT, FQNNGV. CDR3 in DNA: TGTGCCAGCAGCCCCTCGACAGCACGACCTGGCTACACCTTC. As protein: CASSPSTARPGYTF.

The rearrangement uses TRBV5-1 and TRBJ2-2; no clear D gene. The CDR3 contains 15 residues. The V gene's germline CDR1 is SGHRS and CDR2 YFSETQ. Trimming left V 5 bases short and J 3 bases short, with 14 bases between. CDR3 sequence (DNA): TGCGCCAGCAGGCAACGTGAGGAGTACACCGGGGAGCTGTTTTTT. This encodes CASRQREEYTGELFF.

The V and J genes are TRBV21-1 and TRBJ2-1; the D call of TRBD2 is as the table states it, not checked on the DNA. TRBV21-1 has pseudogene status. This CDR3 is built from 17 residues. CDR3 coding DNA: TGTGCCAGCAGCAAAAGACTCGTACTGAGCTCCTACAATGAGCAGTTCTTC. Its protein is CASSKRLVLSSYNEQFF.

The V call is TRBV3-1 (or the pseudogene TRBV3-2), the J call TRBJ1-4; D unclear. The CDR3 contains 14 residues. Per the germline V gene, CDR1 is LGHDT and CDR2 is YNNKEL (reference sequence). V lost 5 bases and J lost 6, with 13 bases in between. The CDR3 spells CASSSRGSDEKLFF. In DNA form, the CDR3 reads TGTGCCAGCAGCTCGCGGGGATCGGATGAAAAACTGTTTTTT.

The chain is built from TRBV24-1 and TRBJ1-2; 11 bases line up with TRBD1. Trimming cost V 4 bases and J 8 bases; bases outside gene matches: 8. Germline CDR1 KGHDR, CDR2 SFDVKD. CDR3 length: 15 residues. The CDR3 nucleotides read TGTGCCACCAGTGACCCTGGACAGGGGGCGGGGGGCTACACCTTC. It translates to CATSDPGQGAGGYTF.

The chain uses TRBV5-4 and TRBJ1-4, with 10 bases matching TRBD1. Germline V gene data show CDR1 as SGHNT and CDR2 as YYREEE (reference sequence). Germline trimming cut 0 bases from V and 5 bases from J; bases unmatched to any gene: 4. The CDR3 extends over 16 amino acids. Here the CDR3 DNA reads TGTGCCAGCAGCTTGGCCCCGGGACAGGGGAATGAAAAACTGTTTTTT. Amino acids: CASSLAPGQGNEKLFF.

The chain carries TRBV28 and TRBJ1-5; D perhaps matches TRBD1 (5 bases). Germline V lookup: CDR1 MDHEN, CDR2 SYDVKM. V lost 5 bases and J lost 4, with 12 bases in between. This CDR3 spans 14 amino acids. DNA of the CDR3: TGTGCCAGCAGTCCAGGGTTACCAAATCAGCCCCAGCATTTT. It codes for CASSPGLPNQPQHF. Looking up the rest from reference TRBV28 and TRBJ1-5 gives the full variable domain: DVKVTQSSRYLVKRTGEKVFLECVQDMDHENMFWYRQDPGLGLRLIYFSYDVKMKEKGDIPEGYSVSREKKERFSLILESASTNQTSMYLCASSPGLPNQPQHFGDGTRLSIL.

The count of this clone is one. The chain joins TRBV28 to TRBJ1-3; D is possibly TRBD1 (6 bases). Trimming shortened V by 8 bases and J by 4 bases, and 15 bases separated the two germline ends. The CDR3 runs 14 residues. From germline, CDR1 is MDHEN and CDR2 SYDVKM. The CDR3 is CASEGRTAGNTIYF. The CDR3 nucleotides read TGTGCCAGCGAAGGACGGACAGCAGGAAACACCATATATTTT.

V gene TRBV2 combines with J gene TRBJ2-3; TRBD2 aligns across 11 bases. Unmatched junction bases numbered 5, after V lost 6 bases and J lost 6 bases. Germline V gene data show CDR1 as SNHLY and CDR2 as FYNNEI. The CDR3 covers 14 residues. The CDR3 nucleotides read TGTGCCAGCAGATTAGCGGGGGGGCTGGATACGCAGTATTTT. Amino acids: CASRLAGGLDTQYF.

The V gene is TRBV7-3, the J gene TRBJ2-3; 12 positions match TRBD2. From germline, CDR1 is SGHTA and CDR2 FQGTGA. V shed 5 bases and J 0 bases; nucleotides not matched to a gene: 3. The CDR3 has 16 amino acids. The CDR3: CASSATSGSSTDTQYF. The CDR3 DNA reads TGTGCCAGCAGCGCGACTAGCGGGAGTAGCACAGATACGCAGTATTTT.

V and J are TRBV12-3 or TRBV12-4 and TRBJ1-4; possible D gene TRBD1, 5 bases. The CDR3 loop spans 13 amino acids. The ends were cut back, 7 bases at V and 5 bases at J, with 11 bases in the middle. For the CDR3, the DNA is TGTGCCAGCACCGGACACTTAAATGAAAAACTGTTTTTT. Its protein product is CASTGHLNEKLFF.